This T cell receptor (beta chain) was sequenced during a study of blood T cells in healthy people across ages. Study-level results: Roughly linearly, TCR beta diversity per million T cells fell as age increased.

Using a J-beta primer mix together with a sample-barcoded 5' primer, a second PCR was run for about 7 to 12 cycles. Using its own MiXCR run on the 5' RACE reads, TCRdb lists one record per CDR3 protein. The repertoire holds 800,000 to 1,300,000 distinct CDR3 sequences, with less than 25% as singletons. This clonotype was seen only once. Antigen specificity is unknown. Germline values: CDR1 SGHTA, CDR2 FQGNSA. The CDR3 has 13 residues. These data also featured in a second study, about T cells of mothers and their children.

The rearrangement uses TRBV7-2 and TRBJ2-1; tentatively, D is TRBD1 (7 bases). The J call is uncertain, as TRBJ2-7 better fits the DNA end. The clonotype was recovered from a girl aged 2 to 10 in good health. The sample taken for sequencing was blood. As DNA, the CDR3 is TGTGCCAGCAGCTCGATCCAGGGGGGCGAGCAGTACTTC. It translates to CASSSIQGGEQYF.